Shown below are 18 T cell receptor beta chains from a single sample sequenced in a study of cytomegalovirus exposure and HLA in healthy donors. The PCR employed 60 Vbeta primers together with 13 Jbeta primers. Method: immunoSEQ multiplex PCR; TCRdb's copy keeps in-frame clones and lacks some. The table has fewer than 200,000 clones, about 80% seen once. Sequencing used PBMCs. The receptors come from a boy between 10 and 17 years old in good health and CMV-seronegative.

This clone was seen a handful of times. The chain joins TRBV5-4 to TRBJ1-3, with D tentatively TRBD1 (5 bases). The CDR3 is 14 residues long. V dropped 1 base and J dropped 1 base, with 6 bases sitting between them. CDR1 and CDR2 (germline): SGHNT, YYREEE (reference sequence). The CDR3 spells CASSLRQSGNTIYF. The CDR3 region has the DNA TGTGCCAGCAGCTTGAGACAGTCTGGAAACACCATATATTTT.

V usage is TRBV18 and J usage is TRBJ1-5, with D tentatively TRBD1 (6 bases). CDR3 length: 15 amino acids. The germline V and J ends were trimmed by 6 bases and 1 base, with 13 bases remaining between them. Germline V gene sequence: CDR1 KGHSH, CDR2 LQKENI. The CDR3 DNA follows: TGTGCCAGCTCGCCTGGACAGTCGAGCAATCAGCCCCAGCATTTT. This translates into CASSPGQSSNQPQHF.

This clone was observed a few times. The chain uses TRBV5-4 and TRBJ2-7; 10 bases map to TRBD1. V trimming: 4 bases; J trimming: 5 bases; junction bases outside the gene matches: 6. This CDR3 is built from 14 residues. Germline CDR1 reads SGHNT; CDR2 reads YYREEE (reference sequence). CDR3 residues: CASSPGTGAHEQYF. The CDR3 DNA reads TGTGCCAGCAGCCCCGGGACAGGGGCCCACGAGCAGTACTTC. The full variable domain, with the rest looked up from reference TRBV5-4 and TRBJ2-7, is ETGVTQSPTHLIKTRGQQVTLRCSSQSGHNTVSWYQQALGQGPQFIFQYYREEENGRGNFPPRFSGLQFPNYSSELNVNALELDDSALYLCASSPGTGAHEQYFGPGTRLTVT.

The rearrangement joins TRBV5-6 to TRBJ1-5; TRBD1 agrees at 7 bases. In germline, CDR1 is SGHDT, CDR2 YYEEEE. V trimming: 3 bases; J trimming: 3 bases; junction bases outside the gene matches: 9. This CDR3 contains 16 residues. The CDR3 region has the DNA TGTGCCAGCAGCTGGGGACAGCACCCTTCCAATCAGCCCCAGCATTTT. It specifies CASSWGQHPSNQPQHF. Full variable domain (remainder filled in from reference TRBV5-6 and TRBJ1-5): DAGVTQSPTHLIKTRGQQVTLRCSPKSGHDTVSWYQQALGQGPQFIFQYYEEEERQRGNFPDRFSGHQFPNYSSELNVNALLLGDSALYLCASSWGQHPSNQPQHFGDGTRLSIL.

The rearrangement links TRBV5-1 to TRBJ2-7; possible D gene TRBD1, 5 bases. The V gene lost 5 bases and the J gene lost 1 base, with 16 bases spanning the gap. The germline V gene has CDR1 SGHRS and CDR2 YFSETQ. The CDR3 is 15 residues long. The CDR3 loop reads CASSFEPTGSYEQYF. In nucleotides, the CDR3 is TGCGCCAGCAGTTTCGAGCCCACAGGATCCTACGAGCAGTACTTC. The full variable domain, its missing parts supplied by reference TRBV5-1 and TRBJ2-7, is KAGVTQTPRYLIKTRGQQVTLSCSPISGHRSVSWYQQTPGQGLQFLFEYFSETQRNKGNFPGRFSGRQFSNSRSEMNVSTLELGDSALYLCASSFEPTGSYEQYFGPGTRLTVT.

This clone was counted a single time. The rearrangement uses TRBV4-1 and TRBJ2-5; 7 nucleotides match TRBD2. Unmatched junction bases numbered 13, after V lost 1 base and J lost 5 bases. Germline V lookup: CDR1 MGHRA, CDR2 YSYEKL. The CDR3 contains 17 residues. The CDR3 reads CASSQVSGGGHAETQYF. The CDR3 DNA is TGCGCCAGCAGCCAAGTCTCTGGGGGAGGGCACGCCGAGACCCAGTACTTC.

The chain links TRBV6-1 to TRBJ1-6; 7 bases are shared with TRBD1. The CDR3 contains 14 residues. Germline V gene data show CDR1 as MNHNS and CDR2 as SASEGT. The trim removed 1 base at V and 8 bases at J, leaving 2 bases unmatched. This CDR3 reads CASSEGDRDSPLHF. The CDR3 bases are TGTGCCAGCAGTGAAGGGGACAGAGATTCACCCCTCCACTTT.

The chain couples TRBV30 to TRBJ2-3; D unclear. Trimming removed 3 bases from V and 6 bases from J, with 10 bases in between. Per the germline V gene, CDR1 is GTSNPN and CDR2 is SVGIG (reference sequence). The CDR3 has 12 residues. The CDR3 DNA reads TGTGCCTGGAGCCCGCTACGGGATACGCAGTATTTT. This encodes CAWSPLRDTQYF.

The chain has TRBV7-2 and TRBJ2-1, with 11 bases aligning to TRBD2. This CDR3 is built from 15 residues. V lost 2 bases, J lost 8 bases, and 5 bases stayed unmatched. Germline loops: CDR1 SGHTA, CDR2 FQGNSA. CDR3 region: CASSLTSGSLYEQFF. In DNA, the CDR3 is TGTGCCAGCAGCTTAACTAGCGGGAGTCTCTATGAGCAGTTCTTC.

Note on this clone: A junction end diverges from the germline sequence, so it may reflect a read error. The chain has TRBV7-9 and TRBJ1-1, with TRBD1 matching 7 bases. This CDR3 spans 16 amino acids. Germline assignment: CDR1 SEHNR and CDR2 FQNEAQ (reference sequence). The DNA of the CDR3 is TGTTCCAGCAGCTTATTTGGCGGACAGGTGAACACTGAAGCTTTCTTT. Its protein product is CSSSLFGGQVNTEAFF.

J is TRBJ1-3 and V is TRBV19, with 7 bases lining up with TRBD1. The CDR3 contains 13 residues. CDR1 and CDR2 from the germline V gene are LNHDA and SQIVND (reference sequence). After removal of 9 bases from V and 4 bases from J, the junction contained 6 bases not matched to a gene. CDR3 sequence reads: CASRTGYGNTIYF. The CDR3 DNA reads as TGTGCCAGCCGGACAGGCTACGGAAACACCATATATTTT. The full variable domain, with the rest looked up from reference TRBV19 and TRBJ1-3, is DGGITQSPKYLFRKEGQNVTLSCEQNLNHDAMYWYRQDPGQGLRLIYYSQIVNDFQKGDIAEGYSVSREKKESFPLTVTSAQKNPTAFYLCASRTGYGNTIYFGEGSWLTVV.

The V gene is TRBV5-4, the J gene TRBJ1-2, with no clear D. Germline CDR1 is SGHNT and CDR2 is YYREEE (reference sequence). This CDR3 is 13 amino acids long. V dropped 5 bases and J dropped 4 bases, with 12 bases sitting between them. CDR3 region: CASSIQSFYGYTF. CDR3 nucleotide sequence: TGTGCCAGCAGTATTCAGTCATTCTATGGCTACACCTTC.

The CDR3 loop is CASSPRTSVDYEQYF. The CDR3 region has the DNA TGTGCCAGCAGCCCACGGACTAGCGTAGACTACGAGCAGTACTTC. The J gene is TRBJ2-7, the V gene TRBV7-2; TRBD2 agrees at 9 bases. The CDR3 runs 15 residues. The trim removed 5 bases at V and 3 bases at J, leaving 8 bases unmatched. Germline V gene data show CDR1 as SGHTA and CDR2 as FQGNSA.

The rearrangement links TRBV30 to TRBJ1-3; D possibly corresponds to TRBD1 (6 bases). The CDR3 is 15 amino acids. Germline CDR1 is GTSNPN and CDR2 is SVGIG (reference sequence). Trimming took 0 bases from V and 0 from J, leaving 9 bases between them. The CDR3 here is CAWSVQGISGNTIYF. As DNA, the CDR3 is TGTGCCTGGAGTGTACAGGGCATCTCTGGAAACACCATATATTTT. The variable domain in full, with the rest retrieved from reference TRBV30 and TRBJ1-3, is SQTIHQWPATLVQPVGSPLSLECTVEGTSNPNLYWYRQAAGRGLQLLFYSVGIGQISSEVPQNLSASRPQDRQFILSSKKLLLSDSGFYLCAWSVQGISGNTIYFGEGSWLTVV.

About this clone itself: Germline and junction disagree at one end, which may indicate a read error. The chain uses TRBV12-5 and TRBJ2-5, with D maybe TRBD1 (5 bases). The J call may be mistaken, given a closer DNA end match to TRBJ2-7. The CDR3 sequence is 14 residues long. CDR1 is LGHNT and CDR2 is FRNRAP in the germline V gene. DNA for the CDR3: TGTGCTAGTGGTTTGTGGCAGGGCTCCGACGAGCAGTACTTC. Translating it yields CASGLWQGSDEQYF.

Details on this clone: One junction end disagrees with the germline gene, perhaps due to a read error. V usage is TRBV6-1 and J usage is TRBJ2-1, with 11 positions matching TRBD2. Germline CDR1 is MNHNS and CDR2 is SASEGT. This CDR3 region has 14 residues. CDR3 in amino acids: CASRGAVGLAEVLF. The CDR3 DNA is TGTGCCAGCAGGGGGGCGGTGGGACTAGCGGAGGTTCTCTTC.

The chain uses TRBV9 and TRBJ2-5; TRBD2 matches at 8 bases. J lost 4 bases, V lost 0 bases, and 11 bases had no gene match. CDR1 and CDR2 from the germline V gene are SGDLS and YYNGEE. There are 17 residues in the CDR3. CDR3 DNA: TGTGCCAGCAGCGTAGATCTGGGAGCGGGGGCCGGAGAGACCCAGTACTTC. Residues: CASSVDLGAGAGETQYF. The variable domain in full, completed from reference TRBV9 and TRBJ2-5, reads DSGVTQTPKHLITATGQRVTLRCSPRSGDLSVYWYQQSLDQGLQFLIQYYNGEERAKGNILERFSAQQFPDLHSELNLSSLELGDSALYFCASSVDLGAGAGETQYFGPGTRLLVL.

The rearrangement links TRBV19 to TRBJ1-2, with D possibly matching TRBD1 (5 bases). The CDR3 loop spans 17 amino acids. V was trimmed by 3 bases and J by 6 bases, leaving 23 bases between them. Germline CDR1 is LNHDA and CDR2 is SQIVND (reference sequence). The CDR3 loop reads CASSISIQVMVEDGYTF. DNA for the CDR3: TGTGCCAGTAGTATTTCAATACAGGTGATGGTCGAGGATGGCTACACCTTC.